Listed below are T cell receptor beta chains from one sample, sequenced in a study of blood T cells in healthy people across ages. TCRdb independently ran MiXCR on the 5' RACE reads; one entry per CDR3 protein. The table records hundreds of thousands of distinct CDR3 sequences, about 36% of them present only once. The specimen sequenced was blood. The receptors originated from a man aged 18 to 30 in good health. CDR3s include the opening cysteine and the closing phenylalanine or tryptophan. The D gene is left open where the match is weak. Clone size is not always given. Where it is, it says once, few, many or a class for expanded clones.

j_call d_call clone_size v_call cdr3_aa cdr3_nt
TRBJ1-6 NA few TRBV12-3/TRBV12-4 CASSSGGDNSPLHF TGTGCCAGCAGTTCCGGGGGGGATAATTCACCCCTCCACTTT
TRBJ1-2 TRBD1 NA TRBV7-9 CASSLYPGTGQNYGYTF TGTGCCAGCAGCTTATACCCCGGGACAGGGCAGAACTATGGCTACACCTTC
TRBJ1-2 TRBD1 many TRBV10-3 CAISETDRARGYTF TGTGCCATCAGTGAAACGGACAGGGCGCGTGGCTACACCTTC
TRBJ1-2 NA NA TRBV4-1 CASSPTEEANYGYTF TGCGCCAGCAGCCCCACAGAGGAAGCTAACTATGGCTACACCTTC
TRBJ2-7 NA few TRBV4-3 CASSQDNYWSVNYEQYF TGCGCCAGCAGCCAAGATAATTATTGGTCCGTCAACTACGAGCAGTACTTC
TRBJ1-1 TRBD1 NA TRBV9 CASSPGQGASYAFF TGTGCCAGCAGCCCAGGACAGGGAGCCTCTTATGCTTTCTTT
TRBJ2-1 TRBD2 NA TRBV7-2 CASRPKRGAEMDRNEQFF TGTGCCAGCAGACCAAAGCGGGGGGCCGAGATGGACCGAAATGAGCAGTTCTTC
TRBJ2-3 TRBD2 few TRBV2 CATTNSGVTDTQYF TGTGCCACCACGAATAGCGGGGTTACAGATACGCAGTATTTT
TRBJ2-3 NA NA TRBV7-2 CASSPAVTTDTQYF TGTGCCAGCAGCCCGGCGGTAACCACAGATACGCAGTATTTT
TRBJ2-7 NA few TRBV12-3/TRBV12-4 CASSQGPSRRVEQYF TGTGCCAGCAGTCAAGGGCCTTCACGGCGTGTCGAGCAGTACTTC
TRBJ2-1 NA NA TRBV5-6 CASSRKDLYNEQFF TGTGCCAGCAGCCGGAAGGACCTTTACAATGAGCAGTTCTTC
TRBJ1-6 NA few TRBV28 CASSLRAGQLSPLHF TGTGCCAGCAGTTTAAGGGCAGGTCAACTGTCACCCCTCCACTTT
TRBJ1-1 TRBD1 few TRBV11-2 CASSFQGAPSEAFF TGTGCCAGCAGCTTCCAGGGGGCGCCATCCGAAGCTTTCTTT
TRBJ1-5 NA NA TRBV28 CASDAGNQPQHF TGTGCCAGCGACGCAGGCAATCAGCCCCAGCATTTT
TRBJ2-7 TRBD1 NA TRBV10-3 CAVTKGQGLDEQYF TGTGCCGTCACCAAGGGACAGGGGTTGGACGAGCAGTACTTC
TRBJ1-4 TRBD1 NA TRBV29-1 CSGGTAAEKLFF TGCAGCGGGGGGACAGCCGCGGAAAAACTGTTTTTT
TRBJ2-7 NA NA TRBV7-2 CASSLGGVTYGQYF TGTGCCAGCAGCTTAGGAGGCGTTACCTACGGGCAGTACTTC
TRBJ2-3 NA few TRBV15 CATSRGQGTDTQYF TGTGCCACCAGCAGAGGGCAGGGCACAGATACGCAGTATTTT
TRBJ1-2 NA NA TRBV7-2 CASSLTRGQYGYTF TGTGCCAGCAGCCTAACAAGGGGTCAATACGGCTACACCTTC
TRBJ1-2 NA NA TRBV6-5 CASSYLPKDYGYTF TGTGCCAGCAGTTACCTCCCGAAGGACTATGGCTACACCTTC
TRBJ1-1 TRBD1 NA TRBV5-1 CASSPGQGRINTEAFF TGCGCCAGCAGCCCCGGACAGGGTAGGATTAACACTGAAGCTTTCTTT
TRBJ1-1 NA NA TRBV20-1 CSAKRSRNTEAFF TGCAGTGCCAAGAGGTCCAGGAACACTGAAGCTTTCTTT
TRBJ1-2 NA NA TRBV14 CASSPGTINYGYTF TGTGCCAGCAGCCCCGGGACAATTAACTATGGCTACACCTTC
TRBJ1-2 TRBD1 many TRBV27 CASSLTGRGGYGYTF TGTGCCAGCAGTTTAACGGGCAGGGGGGGCTATGGCTACACCTTC
TRBJ1-5 NA few TRBV12-3/TRBV12-4 CASSQGTADQPQHF TGTGCCAGCAGCCAGGGCACGGCTGATCAGCCCCAGCATTTT
TRBJ1-5 TRBD1 NA TRBV6-6 CASRSPGQGDQPQHF TGTGCCAGCAGATCCCCGGGACAGGGGGATCAGCCCCAGCATTTT
TRBJ1-5 NA few TRBV4-3 CASSQDVGDNSNQPQHF TGCGCCAGCAGCCAAGATGTGGGGGATAATAGCAATCAGCCCCAGCATTTT
TRBJ1-2 NA NA TRBV6-1 CASRGGTASHGYTF TGTGCCAGCAGAGGAGGGACGGCCTCTCATGGCTACACCTTC
TRBJ2-1 NA few TRBV7-9 CASSRGQLSSYNEQFF TGTGCCAGCAGCCGGGGACAACTTAGCTCCTACAATGAGCAGTTCTTC
TRBJ2-1 NA NA TRBV6-2/TRBV6-3 CASSPRGSHNEQFF TGTGCCAGCAGCCCTAGAGGGTCCCACAATGAGCAGTTCTTC
TRBJ1-1 NA NA TRBV7-2 CASSPGRQTEAFF TGTGCCAGCAGTCCAGGACGGCAAACTGAAGCTTTCTTT
TRBJ1-4 TRBD1 few TRBV27 CASSFSLGQGFEKLFF TGTGCCAGCAGTTTCTCATTGGGACAGGGTTTCGAAAAACTGTTTTTT
TRBJ2-5 NA many TRBV7-2 CASSWRDYEETQYF TGTGCCAGCAGCTGGAGAGATTACGAAGAGACCCAGTACTTC
TRBJ2-5 TRBD1 NA TRBV20-1 CSEKGTGNEQYF TGCAGTGAGAAGGGGACAGGCAATGAGCAGTACTTC
TRBJ1-1 TRBD1 NA TRBV27 CASSPQGGNQIAFF TGTGCCAGCAGTCCACAGGGGGGGAATCAAATAGCTTTCTTT
TRBJ1-5 TRBD1 NA TRBV12-3/TRBV12-4 CASRNTGGGEGPQHF TGTGCCAGCAGAAATACAGGGGGTGGGGAGGGGCCCCAGCATTTT
TRBJ2-1 TRBD2 NA TRBV20-1 CSGRAGVSYNEQFF TGCAGTGGAAGAGCGGGGGTATCCTACAATGAGCAGTTCTTC
TRBJ1-1 TRBD1 few TRBV3-1 CASRAGTGVRGTEAFF TGTGCCAGCAGAGCCGGGACAGGGGTCCGGGGCACTGAAGCTTTCTTT
TRBJ2-1 TRBD2 few TRBV10-3 CAISKSGTSGGATQFF TGTGCCATCAGTAAATCCGGGACTAGCGGGGGGGCAACGCAGTTCTTC
TRBJ2-7 NA NA TRBV18 CASSPSPKSSYNEQYF TGTGCCAGCTCACCGTCACCCAAAAGCTCCTACAATGAGCAGTACTTC
TRBJ1-1 NA few TRBV18 CASGGGMAEAFF TGTGCCAGCGGGGGAGGGATGGCTGAAGCTTTCTTT
TRBJ2-7 NA NA TRBV29-1 CSVAGRVKDEQYF TGCAGCGTTGCCGGCAGGGTTAAGGACGAGCAGTACTTC
TRBJ1-4 TRBD1 NA TRBV7-2 CASSLGQGSEKLFF TGTGCCAGCAGCTTGGGACAGGGAAGTGAAAAACTGTTTTTT
TRBJ2-1 NA NA TRBV12-3/TRBV12-4 CASTELGRQFF TGTGCCAGCACTGAACTGGGACGGCAGTTCTTC
TRBJ2-1 NA NA TRBV6-5 CASSLSGAFTNEQFF TGTGCCAGCAGTCTATCGGGGGCCTTCACCAATGAGCAGTTCTTC
TRBJ1-1 NA NA TRBV12-3/TRBV12-4 CASSARGFATEAFF TGTGCCAGCAGTGCCCGAGGGTTCGCTACTGAAGCTTTCTTT
TRBJ1-1 NA NA TRBV20-1 CSASLIPGPEAFF TGCAGTGCTAGTCTAATTCCGGGCCCCGAAGCTTTCTTT